The clone carrying this T cell receptor (beta chain) was recorded only once. Sequencing used immunoSEQ multiplex PCR; TCRdb keeps in-frame clones, though not all of them. The table shows around 56,000 clones, with around 94% occurring only once. These data come from a study of T cell changes during pregnancy in multiple sclerosis. CDR1 KGHSY and CDR2 FQNENV come from the germline V gene. This CDR3 spans 14 amino acids. After removal of 4 bases from V and 6 bases from J, the junction contained 6 bases not matched to a gene. The chain links TRBV16 to TRBJ2-1, with 7 bases identical to TRBD2. Material: CD8+ T cells from peripheral blood mononuclear cells, obtained after pregnancy. The clonotype originates from a female donor with multiple sclerosis, enrolled in a pregnancy study. CDR3 sequence reads: CASSLLAGLNEQFF. CDR3 nucleotides: TGTGCCAGCAGCCTTTTAGCGGGTCTCAATGAGCAGTTCTTC.